These 23 T cell receptor beta chains came from one sample sequenced in a study of T-cell reconstitution after alpha-beta-depleted transplantation in children. Unique molecular identifiers were incorporated when the TCRbeta library was constructed. TCRdb used MiXCR to reprocess the PCR reads, holding one entry per CDR3 protein. The sample includes over 150,000 distinct CDR3 sequences, approximately 7% seen only once; the top ten take 5.5% to 6.5%. The material was PBMCs, obtained before TCRalphabeta/CD19-depleted stem cell transplant. The source is a boy younger than 10 with acute lymphoblastic leukemia, due to receive a stem cell transplant.

Ten or more counts support this clonotype. This chain uses TRBV29-1 with TRBJ2-7; D uncertain. V was cut by 4 bases and J by 5 bases, with 9 bases left in between. Germline V CDR1 and CDR2: SQVTM, ANQGSEA. The CDR3 extends over 11 amino acids. The CDR3 loop reads CSVGGKDEQYF. CDR3 sequence (DNA): TGCAGCGTTGGGGGAAAGGACGAGCAGTACTTC.

This clonotype was recorded at least ten times. The gene calls are TRBV20-1 and TRBJ2-3; 10 positions agree with TRBD2. The CDR3 totals 14 residues. Germline loops: CDR1 DFQATT, CDR2 SNEGSKA (reference sequence). CDR3 nucleotides: TGCAGCGCCGCACTAGCGGGGCCCCAAGATACGCAGTATTTT. Translation: CSAALAGPQDTQYF.

With regard to this clonotype: One junction end does not reproduce the germline sequence, and a read error may be involved. The CDR3 region has the DNA TGTGCCTTCAGTTTCTTGGGGGGCGGGGGTCGAGTTTCAGATACGCAGTATTTT. As protein: CAFSFLGGGGRVSDTQYF. The V gene is TRBV10-3, the J gene TRBJ2-3; tentatively, D is TRBD2 (7 bases). Looked up from germline, CDR1 is ENHRY and CDR2 is SYGVKD. CDR3 length equals 18 residues.

In its sample, this clonotype was seen many times. This chain links TRBV28 with TRBJ1-3, with D unclear. Germline V gives CDR1 MDHEN, CDR2 SYDVKM. The CDR3 sequence is 14 residues long. Trimming pared 5 bases from V and 4 bases from J, leaving 12 bases between. The CDR3 here is CASSLLQGGNTIYF. CDR3 coding DNA: TGTGCCAGCAGTCTCCTTCAAGGAGGAAACACCATATATTTT.

As concerns this clonotype: Given a much more abundant clone one base away, this may be a read error. The CDR3 sequence is CASETDTQYF. Here the CDR3 DNA reads TGTGCCAGCGAGACAGATACGCAGTATTTT. The V gene is TRBV28, the J gene TRBJ2-3; D is unclear. The CDR3 totals 10 residues. V dropped 8 bases and J dropped 3 bases, with 3 bases sitting between them. The germline V gene has CDR1 MDHEN and CDR2 SYDVKM.

This clonotype appeared a few times. The J gene is TRBJ1-5, the V gene TRBV19; maybe TRBD1 (5 bases). Germline CDR1 LNHDA, CDR2 SQIVND (reference sequence). Between the trimmed V and J ends, which lost 9 bases and 7 bases, there was a span of 13 bases. This CDR3 spans 12 amino acids. The CDR3 is CASRGVRQPQHF. CDR3 coding DNA: TGTGCCAGCAGAGGGGTTCGACAGCCCCAGCATTTT.

The J gene is TRBJ2-7, the V gene TRBV7-9, with D possibly being TRBD1 (6 bases). Germline V gene data show CDR1 as SEHNR and CDR2 as FQNEAQ (reference sequence). This CDR3 has 15 amino acids. V was shortened by 5 bases and J by 2 bases, with 16 bases between the two germline ends. The DNA of the CDR3 is TGTGCCAGCAGCCTCCCACAGGGCCTTACCTACGAGCAGTACTTC. It specifies CASSLPQGLTYEQYF.

This clonotype was seen more than once but under ten times. J is TRBJ2-1 and V is TRBV10-3, with D perhaps TRBD1 (6 bases). Deletions cut 11 bases from V and 6 bases from J, with 17 bases between. The CDR3 sequence is 13 residues long. Germline CDR1 and CDR2: ENHRY and SYGVKD. The chain's CDR3 is CACRAGDVNEQFF. For the CDR3, the DNA is TGTGCCTGCCGGGCAGGGGATGTCAATGAGCAGTTCTTC.

This clonotype has a count of ten or more. V usage is TRBV3-1 and J usage is TRBJ2-7; D gene uncertain. V dropped 5 bases and J dropped 0 bases, with 2 bases sitting between them. There are 11 residues in the CDR3. Germline V gene lookup returns CDR1 LGHDT and CDR2 YNNKEL (reference sequence). In DNA, the CDR3 is TGTGCCAGCAGCGGCTCCTACGAGCAGTACTTC. It codes for CASSGSYEQYF.

This clonotype was seen ten or more times. V is TRBV6-2 or TRBV6-3 and J is TRBJ2-1, with 12 bases aligning to TRBD2. Germline loops: CDR1 MNHEY, CDR2 SVGEGT. V was pared by 0 bases and J by 7 bases, with 16 bases of the junction left unmatched. CDR3 length: 20 residues. This chain's CDR3 is CASSYSTSSGGAIWMNEQFF. The CDR3 DNA reads TGTGCCAGCAGTTACTCGACATCTAGCGGGGGGGCCATCTGGATGAATGAGCAGTTCTTC.

This clonotype was detected ten times or more. The chain couples TRBV12-3 or TRBV12-4 to TRBJ1-5; the match to TRBD1 covers 7 bases. V trimming: 1 base; J trimming: 5 bases; junction bases outside the gene matches: 11. There are 17 residues in the CDR3. The CDR3 spells CASSLEGDSPYYQPQHF. In DNA form, the CDR3 reads TGTGCCAGCAGTTTAGAAGGGGACAGCCCATATTATCAGCCCCAGCATTTT.

The chain has TRBV19 and TRBJ1-1; 7 bases map to TRBD1. In germline, CDR1 is LNHDA, CDR2 SQIVND (reference sequence). This CDR3 spans 14 amino acids. Unmatched junction bases numbered 5, after V lost 6 bases and J lost 1 base. CDR3 amino acids: CASSQGQTNTEAFF. The CDR3 nucleotides read TGTGCCAGTAGCCAGGGACAGACGAACACTGAAGCTTTCTTT.

This clonotype was observed a handful of times. This chain links TRBV11-1 with TRBJ2-6; the match to TRBD1 covers 7 bases. This CDR3 comprises 18 residues. Looked up from germline, CDR1 is SGHAT and CDR2 is FQDESV (reference sequence). V dropped 5 bases and J dropped 0; count of bases not matched to a gene: 10. CDR3 nucleotides: TGTGCCAGCAGCCCCCTAAGGGGGCTACGCTCTGGGGCCAACGTCCTGACTTTC. Amino acid sequence: CASSPLRGLRSGANVLTF.

This clonotype showed up just a few times. The chain links TRBV5-5 to TRBJ2-1; 10 nucleotides agree with TRBD2. CDR1 and CDR2 (germline): SGHKS, YYEKEE (reference sequence). The CDR3 runs to 17 residues. J was trimmed by 5 bases and V by 0 bases; bases with no gene match: 8. The CDR3 protein is CASSLVNFSGRNNEQFF. The CDR3 DNA reads TGTGCCAGCAGCTTGGTCAACTTTAGCGGGAGGAACAATGAGCAGTTCTTC.

This clonotype was seen many times. V gene TRBV9 combines with J gene TRBJ1-5; D is possibly TRBD1 (5 bases). Trimming removed 5 bases at V and 2 bases at J, with 14 bases between. This CDR3 is built from 15 residues. The germline V gene has CDR1 SGDLS and CDR2 YYNGEE. CDR3 nucleotide sequence: TGTGCCAGCAGTTTGACGGGGGATGGCAATCAGCCCCAGCATTTT. It is translated as CASSLTGDGNQPQHF.

The gene calls are TRBV5-1 and TRBJ2-7; either TRBD1 or TRBD2 may supply D (5 bases each). V gave up 3 bases and J gave up 1 base, with 14 bases separating them. The CDR3 covers 15 residues. Germline V gene lookup returns CDR1 SGHRS and CDR2 YFSETQ. The DNA of the CDR3 is TGCGCCAGCAGCTCACTCCGGGACGGATCCTACGAGCAGTACTTC. It encodes CASSSLRDGSYEQYF.

This clonotype was counted only a few times. The chain links TRBV19 to TRBJ2-3, with TRBD2 identical over 13 bases. Germline CDR1 is LNHDA and CDR2 is SQIVND (reference sequence). The V gene end was trimmed by 9 bases and the J gene end by 1 base; junction bases not matched to a gene: 4. This CDR3 comprises 15 residues. The CDR3 bases are TGTGCCAGCAGGACTAGCGGGGGCCGCACAGATACGCAGTATTTT. The encoded protein is CASRTSGGRTDTQYF.

This clonotype was seen more than once but under ten times. CDR3: CASSLFPRSSGNTIYF. CDR3 coding DNA: TGTGCCAGCAGCTTATTTCCTCGCAGCTCTGGAAACACCATATATTTT. V usage is TRBV11-3 and J usage is TRBJ1-3; no clear D. The CDR3 has 16 amino acids. Trimming removed 2 bases from V and 0 bases from J, with 11 bases in between. CDR1 is SGHNT, CDR2 YENEEA, per germline.

This clonotype came up a few times. The chain employs TRBV14 and TRBJ2-1; D gene uncertain. The germline gives CDR1 SGHDN, CDR2 FVKESK. Trimming took off 4 bases at V and 3 bases at J, with 13 bases between the two ends. CDR3 length equals 15 residues. CDR3 nucleotides: TGTGCCAGCAGCCCCCGAGCCAGAATCTACAATGAGCAGTTCTTC. Residues: CASSPRARIYNEQFF.

This clonotype was seen repeatedly, ten times or more. The chain uses TRBV5-1 and TRBJ2-2, with D possibly being TRBD2 (5 bases). CDR3 length: 16 residues. The V end was cut by 6 bases, the J end by 0 bases, with 15 bases between. Germline CDR1 reads SGHRS; CDR2 reads YFSETQ. DNA for the CDR3: TGCGCCAGCATCGGAGGTGCAGACGCGAACACCGGGGAGCTGTTTTTT. Protein: CASIGGADANTGELFF.

The V and J genes are TRBV20-1 and TRBJ1-2, with D tentatively TRBD1 (5 bases). Germline V CDR1 and CDR2: DFQATT, SNEGSKA (reference sequence). V lost 6 bases to trimming and J lost 6 bases, with 17 bases between them. The CDR3 runs to 13 residues. In DNA, the CDR3 is TGCAGTGCCCCACCTTGGGGCGAACATGGCTACACCTTC. Translation: CSAPPWGEHGYTF.

Comment on this clonotype: A junction end diverges from the germline sequence, so it may reflect a read error. The chain combines TRBV11-2 with TRBJ2-5; a possible D gene is TRBD2 (6 bases). This CDR3 has 17 amino acids. Germline CDR1 and CDR2: SGHAT and FQNNGV. CDR3 nucleotide sequence: TGTGCCAGCAGCTACTCCGGTTCCCCGGGACGTCGGGAGACCCATTACTTC. This translates into CASSYSGSPGRRETHYF.

Concerning this clonotype: Being one base from a much bigger clone, this may be a read error. The gene calls are TRBV12-3 or TRBV12-4 and TRBJ2-2; D might be TRBD2 (5 bases). The CDR3 is 14 amino acids. The CDR3 here is CATSLLVNTGELFF. CDR3 DNA: TGTGCCACCAGTTTACTAGTGAACACCGGGGAGCTGTTTTTT.